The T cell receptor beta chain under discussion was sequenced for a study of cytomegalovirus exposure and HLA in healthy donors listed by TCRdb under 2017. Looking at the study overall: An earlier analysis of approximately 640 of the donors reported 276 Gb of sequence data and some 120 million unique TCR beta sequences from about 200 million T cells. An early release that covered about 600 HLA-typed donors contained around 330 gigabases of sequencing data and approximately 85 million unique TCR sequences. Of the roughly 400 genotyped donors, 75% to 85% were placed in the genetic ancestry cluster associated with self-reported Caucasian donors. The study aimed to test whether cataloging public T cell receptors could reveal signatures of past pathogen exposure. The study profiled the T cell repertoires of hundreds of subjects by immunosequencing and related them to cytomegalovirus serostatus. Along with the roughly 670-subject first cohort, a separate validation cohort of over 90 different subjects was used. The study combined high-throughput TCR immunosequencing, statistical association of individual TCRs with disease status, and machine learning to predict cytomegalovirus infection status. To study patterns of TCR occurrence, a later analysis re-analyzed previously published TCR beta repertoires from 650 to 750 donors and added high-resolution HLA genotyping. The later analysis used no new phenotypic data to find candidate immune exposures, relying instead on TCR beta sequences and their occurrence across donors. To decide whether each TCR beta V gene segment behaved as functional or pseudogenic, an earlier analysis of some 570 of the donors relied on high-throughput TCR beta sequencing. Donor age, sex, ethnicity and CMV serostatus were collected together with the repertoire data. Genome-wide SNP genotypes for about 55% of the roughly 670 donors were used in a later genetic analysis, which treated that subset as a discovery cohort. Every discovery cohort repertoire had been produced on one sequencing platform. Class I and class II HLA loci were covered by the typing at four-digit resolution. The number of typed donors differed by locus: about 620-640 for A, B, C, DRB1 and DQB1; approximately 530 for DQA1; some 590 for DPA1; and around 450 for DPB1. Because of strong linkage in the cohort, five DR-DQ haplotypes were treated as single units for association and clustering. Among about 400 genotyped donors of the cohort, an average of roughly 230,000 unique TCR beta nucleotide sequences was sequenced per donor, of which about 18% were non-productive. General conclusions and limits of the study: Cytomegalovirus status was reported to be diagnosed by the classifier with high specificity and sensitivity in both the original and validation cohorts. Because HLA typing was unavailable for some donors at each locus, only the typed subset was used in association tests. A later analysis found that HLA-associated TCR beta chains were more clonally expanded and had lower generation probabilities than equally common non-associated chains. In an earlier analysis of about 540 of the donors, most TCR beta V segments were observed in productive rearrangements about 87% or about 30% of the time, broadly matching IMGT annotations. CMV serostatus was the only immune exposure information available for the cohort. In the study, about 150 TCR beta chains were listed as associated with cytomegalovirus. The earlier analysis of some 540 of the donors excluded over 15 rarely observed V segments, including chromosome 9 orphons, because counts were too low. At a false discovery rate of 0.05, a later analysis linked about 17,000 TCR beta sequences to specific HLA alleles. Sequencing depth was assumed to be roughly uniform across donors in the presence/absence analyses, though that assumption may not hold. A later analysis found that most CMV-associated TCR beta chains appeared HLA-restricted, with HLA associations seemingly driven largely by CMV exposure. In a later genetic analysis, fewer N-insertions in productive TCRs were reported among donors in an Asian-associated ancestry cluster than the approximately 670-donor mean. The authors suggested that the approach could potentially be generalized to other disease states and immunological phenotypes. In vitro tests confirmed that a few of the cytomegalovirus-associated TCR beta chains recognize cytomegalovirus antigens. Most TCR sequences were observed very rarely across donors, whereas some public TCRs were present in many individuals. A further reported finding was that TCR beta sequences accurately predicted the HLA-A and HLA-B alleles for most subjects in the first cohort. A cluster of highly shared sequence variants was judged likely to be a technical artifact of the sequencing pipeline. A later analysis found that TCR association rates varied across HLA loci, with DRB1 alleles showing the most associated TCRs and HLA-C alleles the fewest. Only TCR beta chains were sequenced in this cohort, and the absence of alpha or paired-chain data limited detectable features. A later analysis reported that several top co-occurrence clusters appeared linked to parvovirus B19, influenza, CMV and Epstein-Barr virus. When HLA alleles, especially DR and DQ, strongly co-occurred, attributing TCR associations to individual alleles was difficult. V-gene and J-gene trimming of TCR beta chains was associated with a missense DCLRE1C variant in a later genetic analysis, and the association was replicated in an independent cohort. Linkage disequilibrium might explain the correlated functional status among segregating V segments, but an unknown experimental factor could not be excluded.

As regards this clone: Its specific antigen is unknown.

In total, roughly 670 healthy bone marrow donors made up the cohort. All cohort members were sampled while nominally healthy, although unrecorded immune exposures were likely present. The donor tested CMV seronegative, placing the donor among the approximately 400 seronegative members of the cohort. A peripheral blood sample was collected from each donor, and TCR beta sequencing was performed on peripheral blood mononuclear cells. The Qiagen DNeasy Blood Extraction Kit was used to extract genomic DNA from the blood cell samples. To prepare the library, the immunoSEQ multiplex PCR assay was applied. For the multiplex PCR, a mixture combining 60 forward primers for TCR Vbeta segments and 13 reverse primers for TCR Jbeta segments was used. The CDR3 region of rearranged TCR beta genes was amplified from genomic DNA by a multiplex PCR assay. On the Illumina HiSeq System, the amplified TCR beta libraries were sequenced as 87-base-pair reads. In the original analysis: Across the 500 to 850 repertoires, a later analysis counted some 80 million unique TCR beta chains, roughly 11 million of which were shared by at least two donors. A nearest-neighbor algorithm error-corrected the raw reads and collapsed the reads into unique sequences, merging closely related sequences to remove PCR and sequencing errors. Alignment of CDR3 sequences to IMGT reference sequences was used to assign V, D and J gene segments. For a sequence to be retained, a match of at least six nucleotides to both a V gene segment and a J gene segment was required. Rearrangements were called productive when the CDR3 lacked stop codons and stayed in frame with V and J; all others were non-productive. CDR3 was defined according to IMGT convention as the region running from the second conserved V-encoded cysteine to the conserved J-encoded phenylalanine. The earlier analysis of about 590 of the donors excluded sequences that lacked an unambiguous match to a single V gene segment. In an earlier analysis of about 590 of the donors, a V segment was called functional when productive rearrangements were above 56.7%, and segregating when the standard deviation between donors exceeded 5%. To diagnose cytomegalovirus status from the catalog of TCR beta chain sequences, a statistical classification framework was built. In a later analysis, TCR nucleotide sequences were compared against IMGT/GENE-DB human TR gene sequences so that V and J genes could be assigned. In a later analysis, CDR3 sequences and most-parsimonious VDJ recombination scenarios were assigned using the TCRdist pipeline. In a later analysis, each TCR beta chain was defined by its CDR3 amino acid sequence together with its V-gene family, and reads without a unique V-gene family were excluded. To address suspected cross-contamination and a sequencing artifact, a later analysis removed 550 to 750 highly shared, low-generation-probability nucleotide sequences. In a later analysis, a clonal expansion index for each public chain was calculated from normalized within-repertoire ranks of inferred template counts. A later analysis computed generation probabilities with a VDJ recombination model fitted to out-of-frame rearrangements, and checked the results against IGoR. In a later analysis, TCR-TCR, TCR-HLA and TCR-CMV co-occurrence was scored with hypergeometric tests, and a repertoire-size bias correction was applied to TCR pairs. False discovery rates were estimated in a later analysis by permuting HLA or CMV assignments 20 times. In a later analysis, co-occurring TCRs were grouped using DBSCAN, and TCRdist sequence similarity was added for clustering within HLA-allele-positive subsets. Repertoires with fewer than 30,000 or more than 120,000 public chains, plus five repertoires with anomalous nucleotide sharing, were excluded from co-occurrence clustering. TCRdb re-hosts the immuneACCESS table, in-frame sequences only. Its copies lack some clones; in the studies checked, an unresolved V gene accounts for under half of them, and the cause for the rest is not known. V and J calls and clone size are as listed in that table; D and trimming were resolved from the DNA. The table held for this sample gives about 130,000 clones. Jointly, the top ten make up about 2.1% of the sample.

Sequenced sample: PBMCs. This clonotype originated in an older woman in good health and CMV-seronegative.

The CDR3 is CAARTGGLSEAFF. The DNA is TGTGCCGCCCGCACAGGGGGGCTGTCTGAAGCTTTCTTT. This sequence uses TRBV6-6 and TRBJ1-1; 8 central nucleotides agree with TRBD1. Counted from cysteine to phenylalanine, this CDR3 has 13 amino acids. Solely the CDR3 DNA is kept, with 39 bases framed from the first base. The V end gives up 11 bases and the J end 6 bases, leaving 11 bases in the junction not matched to a gene. As encoded in the germline V gene (reference sequence), CDR1 is MNHNY while CDR2 is SVGAGI.